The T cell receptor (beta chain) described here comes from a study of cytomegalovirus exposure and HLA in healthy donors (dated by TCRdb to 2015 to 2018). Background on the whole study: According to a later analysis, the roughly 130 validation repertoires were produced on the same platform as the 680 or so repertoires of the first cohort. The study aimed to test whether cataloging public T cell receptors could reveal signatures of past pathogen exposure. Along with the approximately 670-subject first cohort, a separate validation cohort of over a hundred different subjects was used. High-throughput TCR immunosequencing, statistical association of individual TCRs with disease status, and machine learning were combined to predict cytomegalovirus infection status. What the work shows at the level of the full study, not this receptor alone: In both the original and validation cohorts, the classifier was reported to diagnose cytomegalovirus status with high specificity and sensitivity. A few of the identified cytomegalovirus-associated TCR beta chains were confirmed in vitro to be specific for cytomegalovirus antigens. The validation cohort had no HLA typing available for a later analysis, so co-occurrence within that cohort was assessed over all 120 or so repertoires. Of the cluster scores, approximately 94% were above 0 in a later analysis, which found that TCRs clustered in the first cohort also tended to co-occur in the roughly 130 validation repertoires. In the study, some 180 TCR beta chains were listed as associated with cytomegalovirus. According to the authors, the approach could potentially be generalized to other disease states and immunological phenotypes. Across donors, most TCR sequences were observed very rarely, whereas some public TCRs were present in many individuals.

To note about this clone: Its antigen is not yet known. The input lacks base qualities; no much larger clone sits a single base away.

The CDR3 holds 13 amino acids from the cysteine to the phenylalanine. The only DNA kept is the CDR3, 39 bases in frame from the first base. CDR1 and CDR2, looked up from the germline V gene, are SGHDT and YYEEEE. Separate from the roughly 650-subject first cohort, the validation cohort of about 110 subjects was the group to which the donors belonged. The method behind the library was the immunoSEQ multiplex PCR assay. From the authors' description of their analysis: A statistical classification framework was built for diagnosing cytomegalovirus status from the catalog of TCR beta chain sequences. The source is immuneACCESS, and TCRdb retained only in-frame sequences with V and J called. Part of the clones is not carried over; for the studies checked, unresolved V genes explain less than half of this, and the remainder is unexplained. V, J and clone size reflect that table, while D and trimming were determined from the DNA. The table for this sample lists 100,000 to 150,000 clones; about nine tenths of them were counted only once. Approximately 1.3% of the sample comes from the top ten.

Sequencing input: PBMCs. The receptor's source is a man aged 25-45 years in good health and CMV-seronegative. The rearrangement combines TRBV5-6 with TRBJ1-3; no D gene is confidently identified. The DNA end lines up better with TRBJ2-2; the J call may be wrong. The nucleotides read TGTGCCAGCAGCTTGGCTCAGGAACGGGAGCTGTTTTTT. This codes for CASSLAQERELFF.